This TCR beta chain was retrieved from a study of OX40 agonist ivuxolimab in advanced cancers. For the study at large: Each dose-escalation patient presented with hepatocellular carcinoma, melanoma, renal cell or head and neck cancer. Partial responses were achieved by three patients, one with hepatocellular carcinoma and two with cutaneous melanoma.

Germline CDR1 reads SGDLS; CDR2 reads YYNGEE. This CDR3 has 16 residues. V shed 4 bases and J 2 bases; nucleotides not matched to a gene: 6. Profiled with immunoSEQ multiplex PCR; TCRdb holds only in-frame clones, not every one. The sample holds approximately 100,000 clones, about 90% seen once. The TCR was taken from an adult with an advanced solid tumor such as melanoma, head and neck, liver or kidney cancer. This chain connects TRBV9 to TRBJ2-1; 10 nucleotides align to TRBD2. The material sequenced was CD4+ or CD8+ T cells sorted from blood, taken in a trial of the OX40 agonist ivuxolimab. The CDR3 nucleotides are TGTGCCAGCAGCCCAGGAGCGGGAGGGCCCTACAATGAGCAGTTCTTC. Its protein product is CASSPGAGGPYNEQFF.